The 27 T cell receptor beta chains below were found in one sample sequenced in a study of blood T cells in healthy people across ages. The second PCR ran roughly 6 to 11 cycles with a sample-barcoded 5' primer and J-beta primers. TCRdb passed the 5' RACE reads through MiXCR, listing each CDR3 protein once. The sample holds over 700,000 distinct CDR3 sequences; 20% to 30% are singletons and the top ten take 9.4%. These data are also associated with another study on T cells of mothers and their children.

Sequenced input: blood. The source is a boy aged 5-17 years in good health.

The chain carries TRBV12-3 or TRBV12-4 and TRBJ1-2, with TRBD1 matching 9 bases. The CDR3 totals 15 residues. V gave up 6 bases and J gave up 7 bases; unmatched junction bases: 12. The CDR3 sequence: CASRAGTGNFVGYTF. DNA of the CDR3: TGTGCCAGCAGGGCAGGGACAGGGAATTTCGTTGGCTACACCTTC.

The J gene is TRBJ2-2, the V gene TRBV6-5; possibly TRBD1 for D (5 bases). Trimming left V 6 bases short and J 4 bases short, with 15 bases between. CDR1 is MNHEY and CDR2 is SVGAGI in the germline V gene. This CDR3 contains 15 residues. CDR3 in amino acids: CASSSPRRATGELFF. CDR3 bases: TGTGCCAGCAGCAGCCCGCGCAGGGCCACCGGGGAGCTGTTTTTT.

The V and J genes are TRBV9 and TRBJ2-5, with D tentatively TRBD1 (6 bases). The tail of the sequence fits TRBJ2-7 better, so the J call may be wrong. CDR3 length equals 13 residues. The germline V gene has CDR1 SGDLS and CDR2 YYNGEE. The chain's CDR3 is CASSVAAGDEQYF. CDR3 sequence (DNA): TGTGCCAGCAGCGTAGCGGCAGGGGACGAGCAGTACTTC.

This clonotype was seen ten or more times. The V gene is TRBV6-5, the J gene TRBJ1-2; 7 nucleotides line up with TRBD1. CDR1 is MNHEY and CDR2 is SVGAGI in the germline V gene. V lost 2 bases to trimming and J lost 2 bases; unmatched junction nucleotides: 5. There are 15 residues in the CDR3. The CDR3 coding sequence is TGTGCCAGCAGTTACCTATCAGGGGGAAACTATGGCTACACCTTC. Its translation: CASSYLSGGNYGYTF.

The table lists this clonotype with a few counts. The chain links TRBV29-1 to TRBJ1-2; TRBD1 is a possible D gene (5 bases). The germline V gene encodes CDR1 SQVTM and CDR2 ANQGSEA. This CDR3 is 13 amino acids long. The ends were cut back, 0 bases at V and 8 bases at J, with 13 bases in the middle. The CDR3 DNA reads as TGCAGCGTTGAAGATCAGGGCTCGGGGGGCTACACCTTC. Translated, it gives CSVEDQGSGGYTF.

The CDR3 here is CASSVTGNLQETQYF. In DNA, the CDR3 is TGTGCCAGCAGTGTAACCGGGAACTTACAAGAGACCCAGTACTTC. This chain joins TRBV28 and TRBJ2-5, with D tentatively TRBD2 (5 bases). Trimming stripped 5 bases from V and 2 bases from J, with 15 bases between. The CDR3 is 15 amino acids. Germline V CDR1 and CDR2: MDHEN, SYDVKM. The full variable domain, its missing parts supplied by reference TRBV28 and TRBJ2-5, is DVKVTQSSRYLVKRTGEKVFLECVQDMDHENMFWYRQDPGLGLRLIYFSYDVKMKEKGDIPEGYSVSREKKERFSLILESASTNQTSMYLCASSVTGNLQETQYFGPGTRLLVL.

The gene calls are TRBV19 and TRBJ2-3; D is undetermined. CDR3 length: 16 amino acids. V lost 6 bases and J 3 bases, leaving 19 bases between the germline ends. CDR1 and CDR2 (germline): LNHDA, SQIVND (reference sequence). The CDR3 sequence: CASSLIRGRITDTQYF. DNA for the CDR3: TGTGCCAGTAGCCTTATACGCGGACGGATAACAGATACGCAGTATTTT.

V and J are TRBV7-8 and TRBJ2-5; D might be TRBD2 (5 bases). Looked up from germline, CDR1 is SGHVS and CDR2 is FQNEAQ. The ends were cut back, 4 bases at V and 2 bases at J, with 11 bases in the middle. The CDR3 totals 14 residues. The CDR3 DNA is TGTGCCAGCAGCTCAGGACTCCTACAAGAGACCCAGTACTTC. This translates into CASSSGLLQETQYF.

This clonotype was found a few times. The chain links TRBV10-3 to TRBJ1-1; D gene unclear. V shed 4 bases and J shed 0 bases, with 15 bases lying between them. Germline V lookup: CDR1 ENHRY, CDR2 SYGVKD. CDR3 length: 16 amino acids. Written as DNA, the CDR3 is TGTGCCATCAGTGCGACTGCATCCAGCCTGAACACTGAAGCTTTCTTT. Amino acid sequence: CAISATASSLNTEAFF.

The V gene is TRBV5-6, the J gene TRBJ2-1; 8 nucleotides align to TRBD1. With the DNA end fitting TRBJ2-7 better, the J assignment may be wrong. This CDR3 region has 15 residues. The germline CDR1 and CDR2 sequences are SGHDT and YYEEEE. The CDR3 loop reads CASSLGAGTGYEQYF. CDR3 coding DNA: TGTGCCAGCAGCTTGGGGGCTGGGACAGGCTACGAGCAGTACTTC.

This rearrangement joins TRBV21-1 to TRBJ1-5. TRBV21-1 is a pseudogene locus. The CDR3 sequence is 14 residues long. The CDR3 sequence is CASSYSDSNQPQHF. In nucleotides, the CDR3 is TGTGCCAGCAGTTACAGTGATAGCAATCAGCCCCAGCATTTT.

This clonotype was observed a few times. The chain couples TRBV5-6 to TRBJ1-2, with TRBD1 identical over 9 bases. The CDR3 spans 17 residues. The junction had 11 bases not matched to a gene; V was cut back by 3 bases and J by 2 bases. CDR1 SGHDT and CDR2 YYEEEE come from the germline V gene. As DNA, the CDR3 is TGTGCCAGCAGCTCCGTCGGCCAAGGACAGGGGAACTATGGCTACACCTTC. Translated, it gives CASSSVGQGQGNYGYTF.

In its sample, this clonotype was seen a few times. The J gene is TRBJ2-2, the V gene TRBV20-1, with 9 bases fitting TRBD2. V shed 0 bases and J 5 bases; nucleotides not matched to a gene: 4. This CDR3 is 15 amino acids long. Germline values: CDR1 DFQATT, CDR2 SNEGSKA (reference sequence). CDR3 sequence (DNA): TGCAGTGCTAGAGATATCACTAGCGGGACCGGGGAGCTGTTTTTT. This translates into CSARDITSGTGELFF.

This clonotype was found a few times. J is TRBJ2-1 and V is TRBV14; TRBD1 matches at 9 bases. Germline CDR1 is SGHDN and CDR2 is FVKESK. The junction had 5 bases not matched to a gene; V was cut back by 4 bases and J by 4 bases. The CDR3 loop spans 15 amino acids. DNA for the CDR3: TGTGCCAGCAGCCTACAGGGGGCGAGGTACAATGAGCAGTTCTTC. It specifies CASSLQGARYNEQFF. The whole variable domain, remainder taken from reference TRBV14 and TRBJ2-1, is EAGVTQFPSHSVIEKGQTVTLRCDPISGHDNLYWYRRVMGKEIKFLLHFVKESKQDESGMPNNRFLAERTGGTYSTLKVQPAELEDSGVYFCASSLQGARYNEQFFGPGTRLTVL.

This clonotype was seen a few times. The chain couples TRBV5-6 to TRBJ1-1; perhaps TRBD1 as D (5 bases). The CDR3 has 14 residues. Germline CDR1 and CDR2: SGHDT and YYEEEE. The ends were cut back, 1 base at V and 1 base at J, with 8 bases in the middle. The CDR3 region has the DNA TGTGCCAGCAGCTTGAGACAGCCGAACACTGAAGCTTTCTTT. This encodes CASSLRQPNTEAFF.

Here the CDR3 DNA reads TGTGCCAGCAGCCCACTAGCGGGAGGGATCTACGAGCAGTACTTC. The encoded protein is CASSPLAGGIYEQYF. V is TRBV3-1 and J is TRBJ2-7; 13 bases match TRBD2. The CDR3 sequence is 15 residues long. J gave up 3 bases and V 4 bases, and 3 bases lay outside the gene matches. The germline V gene encodes CDR1 LGHDT and CDR2 YNNKEL (reference sequence).

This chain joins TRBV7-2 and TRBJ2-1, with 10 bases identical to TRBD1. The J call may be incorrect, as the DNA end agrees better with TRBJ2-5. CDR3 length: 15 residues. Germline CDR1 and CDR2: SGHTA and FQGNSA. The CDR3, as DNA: TGTGCCAGCAGCTACCGGGACAGGGGTGGGGAGACCCAGTACTTC. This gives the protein CASSYRDRGGETQYF.

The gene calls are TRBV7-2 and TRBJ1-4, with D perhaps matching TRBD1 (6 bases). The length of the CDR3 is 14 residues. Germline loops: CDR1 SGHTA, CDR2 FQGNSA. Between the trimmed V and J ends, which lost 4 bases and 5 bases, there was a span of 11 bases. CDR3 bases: TGTGCCAGCAGCTCCGGACAGAGAAATGAAAAACTGTTTTTT. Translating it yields CASSSGQRNEKLFF.

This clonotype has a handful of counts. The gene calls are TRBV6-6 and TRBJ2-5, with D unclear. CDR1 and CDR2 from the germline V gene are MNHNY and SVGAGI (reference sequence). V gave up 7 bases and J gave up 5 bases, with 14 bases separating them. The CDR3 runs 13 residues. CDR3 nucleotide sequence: TGTGCCAGCACCGACGGAGTGGGGGAGACCCAGTACTTC. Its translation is CASTDGVGETQYF.

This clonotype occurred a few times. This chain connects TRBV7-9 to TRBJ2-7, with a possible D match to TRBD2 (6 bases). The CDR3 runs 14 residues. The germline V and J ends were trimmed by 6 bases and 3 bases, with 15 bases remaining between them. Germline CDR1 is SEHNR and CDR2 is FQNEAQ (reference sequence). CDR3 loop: CASSRDSSGYEQYF. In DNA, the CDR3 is TGTGCCAGCAGTAGGGACTCGTCCGGCTACGAGCAGTACTTC.

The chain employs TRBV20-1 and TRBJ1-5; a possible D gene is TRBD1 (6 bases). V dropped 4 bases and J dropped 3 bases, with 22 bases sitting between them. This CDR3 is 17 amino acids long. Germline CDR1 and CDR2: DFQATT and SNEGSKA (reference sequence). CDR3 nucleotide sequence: TGCAGTGCTACTGATTATCTCAGGGGAGGAAACAATCAGCCCCAGCATTTT. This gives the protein CSATDYLRGGNNQPQHF.

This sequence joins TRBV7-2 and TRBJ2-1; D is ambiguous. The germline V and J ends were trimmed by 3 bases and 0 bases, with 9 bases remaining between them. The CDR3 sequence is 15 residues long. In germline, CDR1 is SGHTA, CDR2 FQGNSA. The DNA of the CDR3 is TGTGCCAGCAGCTTCTATTCTAGCTCCTACAATGAGCAGTTCTTC. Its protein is CASSFYSSSYNEQFF.

The CDR3 nucleotides read TGTGCCAGCAGCCAAGGTGGGACGAGAGGGGCGAGAGCTGAAGCTTTCTTT. Protein sequence: CASSQGGTRGARAEAFF. The chain combines TRBV14 with TRBJ1-1; perhaps TRBD1 as D (5 bases). The CDR3 runs to 17 residues. Germline CDR1 and CDR2: SGHDN and FVKESK. Trimming took off 1 base at V and 6 bases at J, with 21 bases between the two ends.

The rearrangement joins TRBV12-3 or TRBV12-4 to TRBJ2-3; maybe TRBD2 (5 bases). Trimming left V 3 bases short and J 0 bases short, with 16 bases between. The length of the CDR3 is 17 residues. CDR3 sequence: CASSFAASGTSTDTQYF. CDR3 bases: TGTGCCAGCAGTTTCGCGGCAAGCGGCACTAGCACAGATACGCAGTATTTT.

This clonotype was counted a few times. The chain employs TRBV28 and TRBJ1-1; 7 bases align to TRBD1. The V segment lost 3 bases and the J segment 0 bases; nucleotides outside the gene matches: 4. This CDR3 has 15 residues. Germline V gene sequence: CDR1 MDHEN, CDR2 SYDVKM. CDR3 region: CASSFPTGMNTEAFF. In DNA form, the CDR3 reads TGTGCCAGCAGTTTCCCGACAGGGATGAACACTGAAGCTTTCTTT.

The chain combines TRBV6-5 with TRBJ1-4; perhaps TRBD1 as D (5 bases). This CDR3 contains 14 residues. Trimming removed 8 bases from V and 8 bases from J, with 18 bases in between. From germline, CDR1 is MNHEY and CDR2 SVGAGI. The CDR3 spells CASRGLGAGEKLFF. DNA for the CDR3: TGTGCCAGCCGGGGCCTCGGGGCCGGCGAAAAACTGTTTTTT.

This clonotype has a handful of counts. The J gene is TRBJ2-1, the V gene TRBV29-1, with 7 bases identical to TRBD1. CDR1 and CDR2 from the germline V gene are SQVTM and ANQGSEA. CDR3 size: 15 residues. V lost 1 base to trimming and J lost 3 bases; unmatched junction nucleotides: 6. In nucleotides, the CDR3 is TGCAGCGTTGAAGGAAGACAGGGTGACTACAATGAGCAGTTCTTC. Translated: CSVEGRQGDYNEQFF.